This T cell receptor (beta chain) was found in a study of blood T cell repertoires in COVID-19. The data were produced by immunoSEQ multiplex PCR, yet TCRdb's version contains in-frame clones alone and is incomplete. Among over 250,000 clones listed, roughly 90% were seen once. This CDR3 has 14 residues. Between the trimmed V and J ends, which lost 0 bases and 3 bases, there was a span of 9 bases. The germline V gene has CDR1 SGHAT and CDR2 FQNNGV. The sequenced sample consisted of PBMCs or T cells enriched from blood (not recorded which). The chain couples TRBV11-2 to TRBJ2-7, with D perhaps matching TRBD1 (5 bases). This clonotype was obtained from a man aged 35-49 years who had recovered from COVID-19. CDR3 in amino acids: CASSLEWGNYEQYF. The CDR3 nucleotides read TGTGCCAGCAGCTTAGAGTGGGGCAACTACGAGCAGTACTTC.